These T cell receptor beta chains were read from a single sample in a study of cytomegalovirus exposure and HLA in healthy donors. Only in-frame clones appear in the TCRdb table, and some are missing; sequencing was by immunoSEQ multiplex PCR. The sample contains fewer than 350,000 clones, around 90% of which appear only once. Specimen: PBMCs. The receptors here all came from a woman aged 18-35 years in good health and CMV-seronegative. CDR3s include the opening cysteine and the closing phenylalanine or tryptophan.

TRBV5-6 | CASSLGGGQLSSGNTIYF
TRBV5-5 | CASSLDRAANQPQHF
TRBV5-1 | CASSPTSGVYEQYF
TRBV2 | CASSVLRTSGTDTQYF
TRBV2 | CATYLETGGHLYGYTF
TRBV6-5 | CASRLGGDTGELFF
TRBV19 | CASSWGGTGDAFLYGYTF
TRBV25-1 | CASSEYGETPSEAFF
TRBV7-8 | CASSLDSGLAGGLYTQYF
TRBV18 | CASSRSGTNYEQYF
TRBV7-8 | CASSLGAGIYEQYF
TRBV29-1 | CSVIPGSGNTIYF
TRBV6-5 | CASSYSGGLNTEAFF
TRBV9 | CASSEGQGGKNIQYF
TRBV6-5 | CASSSPGTVSYGYTF
TRBV5-6 | CASSRWGQGPFGNQPQHF
TRBV6-5 | CASSYVAMNTEAFF
TRBV5-1 | CASSGQGGTEAFF
TRBV6-6 | CASSYSVANTEAFF
TRBV27 | CASSLSGTLGEAFF
TRBV15 | CATSRGRGMDGNTIYF
TRBV6-1 | CASSRDRDGELFF
TRBV9 | CASSVGLAGTQYF
TRBV2 | CATGGGGLAGNTIYF
TRBV4-2 | CASSQDGSSGGLETQYF
TRBV27 | CASSSFPGTSGGADTQYF
TRBV7-9 | CASSLIRTGGGEKLFF
TRBV15 | CATSPRENYGYTF